Listed here are 16 T cell receptor beta chains from one sample, sequenced in a study of blood T cell repertoires in COVID-19. Sequencing used immunoSEQ multiplex PCR; TCRdb keeps in-frame clones, though not all of them. The sample gives about 390,000 clones, about 83% of which show up once; approximately 10% is in the top ten. Sequences were obtained from PBMCs or T cells enriched from blood (not recorded which). The receptor source for this set is a woman in her 50s who had recovered from COVID-19.

The V gene is TRBV15, the J gene TRBJ1-1, with unresolved D. CDR1 is LNHNV and CDR2 is YYDKDF in the germline V gene (reference sequence). This CDR3 has 13 amino acids. Trimming cost V 6 bases and J 4 bases, with 12 bases left between them. The CDR3 region is CATRPGSITEAFF. As DNA, the CDR3 is TGTGCCACCAGGCCGGGTTCGATCACTGAAGCTTTCTTT.

The chain employs TRBV10-3 and TRBJ1-2; D remains ambiguous. Germline lookup yields CDR1 ENHRY and CDR2 SYGVKD. V was cut by 3 bases and J by 7 bases, with 15 bases left in between. This CDR3 contains 14 residues. The CDR3 region has the DNA TGTGCCATCAGTGATATAGCGGGTTTGAGTGGCTACACCTTC. Translated: CAISDIAGLSGYTF.

The chain is built from TRBV27 and TRBJ2-1, with 7 bases identical to TRBD2. The germline CDR1 and CDR2 sequences are MNHEY and SMNVEV (reference sequence). Trimming removed 4 bases from V and 8 bases from J; junction bases left unmatched: 11. The CDR3 runs to 15 residues. The chain's CDR3 is CASSSIGRAWDEQFF. CDR3 DNA sequence: TGTGCCAGCAGTTCAATAGGGAGGGCCTGGGATGAGCAGTTCTTC.

V and J are TRBV7-9 and TRBJ2-7; D remains unclear. Per germline, CDR1 SEHNR and CDR2 FQNEAQ (reference sequence). Trimming left V 4 bases short and J 4 bases short, with 11 bases between. The CDR3 length is 13 residues. CDR3 in DNA: TGTGCCAGCAGCTCTAGAGGCTCTTACGAGCAGTACTTC. As protein: CASSSRGSYEQYF. Using reference TRBV7-9 and TRBJ2-7 for the parts outside the CDR3, the full variable domain is DTGVSQNPRHKITKRGQNVTFRCDPISEHNRLYWYRQTLGQGPEFLTYFQNEAQLEKSRLLSDRFSAERPKGSFSTLEIQRTEQGDSAMYLCASSSRGSYEQYFGPGTRLTVT.

This clone was recorded only once. V is TRBV27 and J is TRBJ1-2, with D possibly being TRBD1 (6 bases). Trimming took 6 bases from V and 3 from J, leaving 14 bases between them. The CDR3 contains 14 residues. Germline CDR1 reads MNHEY; CDR2 reads SMNVEV (reference sequence). The CDR3 spells CASRVGGAHYGYTF. DNA for the CDR3: TGTGCCAGCAGGGTAGGGGGGGCTCACTATGGCTACACCTTC.

The genes are TRBV30 and TRBJ1-1; 7 bases fit TRBD1. Per germline, CDR1 GTSNPN and CDR2 SVGIG (reference sequence). V trimming: 7 bases; J trimming: 0 bases; junction bases outside the gene matches: 5. The CDR3 spans 13 residues. DNA for the CDR3: TGTGCCTTCCTGGGACAGCTGAACACTGAAGCTTTCTTT. The encoded protein is CAFLGQLNTEAFF.

The CDR3 is CASRGQAGGSDTGELFF. In DNA, the CDR3 is TGTGCCAGCCGTGGACAGGCCGGGGGTTCCGACACCGGGGAGCTGTTTTTT. The rearrangement uses TRBV19 and TRBJ2-2, with a weak D call TRBD1 (7 bases). This CDR3 comprises 17 residues. CDR1 LNHDA and CDR2 SQIVND come from the germline V gene (reference sequence). With 9 bases removed from V and 3 bases from J, the gap between germline ends came to 23 bases.

The chain links TRBV4-1 to TRBJ1-1; D gene ambiguous. The length of the CDR3 is 13 residues. The germline V gene encodes CDR1 MGHRA and CDR2 YSYEKL. The V and J ends lost 2 bases and 8 bases respectively, with 12 bases between them. The CDR3 nucleotides are TGCGCCAGCAGCCAACAACTACCGACCGAAGCTTTCTTT. Its protein is CASSQQLPTEAFF.

This chain uses TRBV15 with TRBJ2-1; 9 nucleotides agree with TRBD1. V shed 5 bases, J shed 5 bases, and the junction held 7 bases outside the gene matches. In germline, CDR1 is LNHNV, CDR2 YYDKDF (reference sequence). There are 15 residues in the CDR3. CDR3 amino acids: CATSLDRGGHNEQFF. The CDR3, as DNA: TGTGCCACCAGCCTTGACAGGGGGGGTCACAATGAGCAGTTCTTC.

The rearrangement uses TRBV6-2 or TRBV6-3 and TRBJ1-4, with a tentative D call TRBD1 (5 bases). V was cut by 2 bases and J by 7 bases, with 17 bases left in between. The length of the CDR3 is 16 residues. In germline, CDR1 is MNHEY, CDR2 SVGEGT. The CDR3 is CASSYPQIDSVEKLFF. CDR3 nucleotide sequence: TGTGCCAGCAGTTACCCCCAGATCGACAGTGTTGAAAAACTGTTTTTT.

The rearrangement joins TRBV7-9 to TRBJ1-2; possibly TRBD1 for D (6 bases). The CDR3 spans 15 residues. V was shortened by 5 bases and J by 4 bases, with 17 bases between the two germline ends. CDR1 SEHNR and CDR2 FQNEAQ come from the germline V gene (reference sequence). CDR3 sequence (DNA): TGTGCCAGCAGCCAGGATTACAGGGAGAGCTATGGCTACACCTTC. It is translated as CASSQDYRESYGYTF.

J is TRBJ2-3 and V is TRBV5-1; 12 bases fit TRBD2. V was pared by 1 base and J by 2 bases, with 5 bases of the junction left unmatched. The V gene's germline CDR1 is SGHRS and CDR2 YFSETQ. The CDR3 contains 17 residues. The chain's CDR3 is CASSLPSGGAHTDTQYF. DNA of the CDR3: TGCGCCAGCAGCTTGCCTAGCGGGGGGGCCCACACAGATACGCAGTATTTT.

V and J are TRBV4-1 and TRBJ1-1; the D is unclear. Trimming took off 0 bases at V and 3 bases at J, with 23 bases between the two ends. CDR3 size: 19 residues. Germline-derived CDR1 and CDR2 are MGHRA and YSYEKL. The CDR3 DNA follows: TGCGCCAGCAGCCAAGATCCCACCCGGCCACAGAGAAAGGACACTGAAGCTTTCTTT. Encoded protein: CASSQDPTRPQRKDTEAFF.

This chain links TRBV2 with TRBJ1-4; no firm D call. Deletions cut 2 bases from V and 5 bases from J, with 9 bases between. The CDR3 is made up of 14 amino acids. The germline V gene encodes CDR1 SNHLY and CDR2 FYNNEI. CDR3 DNA: TGTGCCAGCAGTGAATTGGTCGGGAATGAAAAACTGTTTTTT. Amino acid sequence: CASSELVGNEKLFF. Drawing the rest from reference TRBV2 and TRBJ1-4, the complete variable domain is EPEVTQTPSHQVTQMGQEVILRCVPISNHLYFYWYRQILGQKVEFLVSFYNNEISEKSEIFDDQFSVERPDGSNFTLKIRSTKLEDSAMYFCASSELVGNEKLFFGSGTQLSVL.

This chain links TRBV25-1 with TRBJ1-2; 8 nucleotides line up with TRBD1. The V segment lost 4 bases and the J segment 8 bases; nucleotides outside the gene matches: 15. Germline values: CDR1 MGHDK, CDR2 SYGVNS. The CDR3 runs 16 residues. In DNA, the CDR3 is TGTGCCAGCAGTGGGGGTATATCAGGGGGCCTCTTGGGCTACACCTTC. Protein sequence: CASSGGISGGLLGYTF.

This clone was counted once. The chain links TRBV27 to TRBJ1-3; a weak D match, TRBD1 (6 bases). Germline V gives CDR1 MNHEY, CDR2 SMNVEV (reference sequence). There are 15 residues in the CDR3. Trimming took off 8 bases at V and 3 bases at J, with 17 bases between the two ends. The CDR3 loop is CASFGGANNGNTIYF. The DNA for the CDR3 is TGTGCCAGCTTTGGGGGCGCAAACAATGGAAACACCATATATTTT.